This record concerns one T cell receptor (beta chain) sequence. Its cognate antigen is unknown. Each CDR3 protein gets one entry after TCRdb re-called the 5' RACE reads with MiXCR. This sample yields approximately 480,000 distinct CDR3 sequences, of which 18% are seen a single time; 9% to 15% belongs to the top ten. V was pared by 3 bases and J by 2 bases, with 14 bases of the junction left unmatched. The length of the CDR3 is 18 residues. Germline CDR1 is SGDLS and CDR2 is YYNGEE. This entry is derived from a study of T-cell memory formation after mild COVID-19. Background on the study: The two donors had largely donor-specific TCR clusters.

Findings of the study overall: Shrinking CD4+ clones were chiefly CM and EM; CD8+ ones were chiefly EMRA.

The sequenced sample was PBMCs or a T cell subset sorted from them (not recorded which). This clonotype was sampled from an adult woman who had mild COVID-19 (a few samples of this study predate the infection). Cell type and time point are not known. The rearrangement links TRBV9 to TRBJ1-2, with TRBD1 matching over 9 bases. CDR3 residues: CASSDDRDRVQGNYGYTF. The DNA of the CDR3 is TGTGCCAGCAGCGACGACCGGGACAGGGTACAGGGGAACTATGGCTACACCTTC.